The rows below give T cell receptor beta chains drawn from one sample of a study of T-cell reconstitution after alpha-beta-depleted transplantation in children. Each CDR3 protein gets one entry after TCRdb re-called the PCR reads with MiXCR. This table holds 210,000 or so distinct CDR3 sequences, about 9.2% found once. The sample consisted of PBMCs from the stem cell graft donor, taken from the stem cell graft. The receptors were sampled from a human donor who donated a stem cell graft to a child with acute lymphoblastic leukemia. CDR3s include the opening cysteine and the closing phenylalanine or tryptophan. D genes are given only for firm matches. A clone size is listed for some rows: how often the clone was seen (once, few, many), or a class if it is expanded.

v_call,j_call,clone_size,d_call,cdr3_aa,cdr3_nt
TRBV2,TRBJ1-2,few,NA,CASSELGGYGYTF,TGTGCCAGCAGTGAATTAGGTGGCTATGGCTACACCTTC
TRBV6-5,TRBJ1-2,NA,NA,CASSYWGTGTTYGYTF,TGTGCCAGCAGTTACTGGGGTACCGGGACAACTTATGGCTACACCTTC
TRBV9,TRBJ2-2,NA,NA,CASSVGGATGELFF,TGTGCCAGCAGCGTAGGGGGAGCCACCGGGGAGCTGTTTTTT
TRBV5-1,TRBJ2-1,NA,NA,CASSLASLEQFF,TGCGCCAGCAGCTTGGCCAGCCTTGAGCAGTTCTTC
TRBV5-1,TRBJ1-1,few,NA,CASSLTDTEAFF,TGCGCCAGCAGCTTAACTGACACTGAAGCTTTCTTT
TRBV20-1,TRBJ1-5,few,NA,CSASSGGGQPQHF,TGCAGTGCTAGTTCTGGGGGGGGTCAGCCCCAGCATTTT
TRBV12-3/TRBV12-4,TRBJ1-5,many,NA,CASSSLSGSNQPQHF,TGTGCCAGCAGTTCCCTGAGTGGGAGCAATCAGCCCCAGCATTTT
TRBV27,TRBJ1-1,many,TRBD1,CASRSRGVTEAFF,TGTGCCAGCAGATCCAGGGGGGTCACTGAAGCTTTCTTT
TRBV12-3/TRBV12-4,TRBJ1-3,few,TRBD1,CASRGDRAFGNTIYF,TGTGCCAGCAGGGGAGACAGGGCCTTTGGAAACACCATATATTTT
TRBV12-3/TRBV12-4,TRBJ2-2,many,NA,CASIPLWGNTGELFF,TGTGCCAGCATCCCCCTCTGGGGTAACACCGGGGAGCTGTTTTTT
TRBV5-6,TRBJ2-5,NA,TRBD1,CASSRIQGTFETQYF,TGTGCCAGCAGCCGAATACAGGGGACGTTTGAGACCCAGTACTTC
TRBV3-1,TRBJ2-7,many,TRBD1,CASRPGTVNSYEQYF,TGTGCCAGCAGGCCGGGGACAGTCAACTCCTACGAGCAGTACTTC
TRBV5-1,TRBJ1-1,NA,NA,CASSLMKLSGIGNTEAFF,TGCGCCAGCAGCTTGATGAAGTTGTCGGGGATAGGGAACACTGAAGCTTTCTTT
TRBV21-1,TRBJ2-1,many,NA,CASKIIRDTVNEQFF,TGTGCCAGCAAAATCATACGGGACACAGTGAATGAGCAGTTCTTC
TRBV4-3,TRBJ1-1,many,NA,CASSQIRGRPEAFF,TGCGCCAGCAGCCAGATAAGGGGCAGGCCTGAAGCTTTCTTT